Shown below are 22 T cell receptor beta chains from a single sample sequenced in a study of blood T cell repertoires in COVID-19 (dated by TCRdb to 2020 to 2022). The method was the immunoSEQ multiplex PCR assay. TCRdb carries this immuneACCESS record with in-frame sequences only. Its versions omit some clonotypes, under half of them owing to an unresolved V gene in the studies checked, with the rest unexplained. The sample table lists about 140,000 clones, 65% to 80% of them with a count of one. The ten largest clones capture less than 4.5% of the sample. Material for sequencing was peripheral blood. These receptors originate from a man aged 60-69 years with acute or convalescent COVID-19.

This chain connects TRBV18 to TRBJ2-5; TRBD1 aligns across 7 bases. This CDR3 comprises 13 residues. Germline CDR1 KGHSH, CDR2 LQKENI. V shed 6 bases and J 2 bases; nucleotides not matched to a gene: 3. The CDR3 coding sequence is TGTGCCAGCTCGACGGGACAGCAAGAGACCCAGTACTTC. Residues: CASSTGQQETQYF.

The chain combines TRBV5-6 with TRBJ2-2; TRBD1 might be the D (6 bases). Trimming shortened V by 4 bases and J by 0 bases, and 7 bases separated the two germline ends. The length of the CDR3 is 14 residues. The germline V gene encodes CDR1 SGHDT and CDR2 YYEEEE. CDR3 nucleotide sequence: TGTGCCAGCAGCCAGGGGACGAACACCGGGGAGCTGTTTTTT. Encoded protein: CASSQGTNTGELFF.

V is TRBV28 and J is TRBJ1-3; tentatively, D is TRBD1 (6 bases). Trimming left V 10 bases short and J 2 bases short, with 12 bases between. Germline lookup yields CDR1 MDHEN and CDR2 SYDVKM. The CDR3 has 13 residues. CDR3 sequence (DNA): TGTGCCACCCAACAGGGAGCTGGAAACACCATATATTTT. It is translated as CATQQGAGNTIYF.

The chain couples TRBV3-1 (or the pseudogene TRBV3-2) to TRBJ2-2, with 12 bases lining up with TRBD1. V lost 4 bases and J lost 6; bases outside the gene matches: 12. CDR3 length equals 18 residues. CDR1 is LGHDT, CDR2 YNNKEL, per germline (reference sequence). CDR3 in amino acids: CASSLVLPGQGAAGELFF. The DNA for the CDR3 is TGTGCCAGCAGCCTCGTTTTACCGGGACAGGGGGCGGCCGGGGAGCTGTTTTTT.

V and J are TRBV27 and TRBJ1-6, with TRBD1 matching 8 bases. Germline V gene lookup returns CDR1 MNHEY and CDR2 SMNVEV (reference sequence). This CDR3 has 13 amino acids. Trimming at V came to 6 bases and at J to 10 bases, leaving 5 bases not matched to a gene. CDR3 region: CASSGTGRSPLHF. CDR3 nucleotide sequence: TGTGCCAGCAGCGGGACAGGAAGATCACCCCTCCACTTT.

This sequence joins TRBV5-1 and TRBJ2-7, with a weak D call TRBD2 (8 bases). CDR3 length: 14 residues. V was trimmed by 3 bases and J by 3 bases, leaving 13 bases between them. Germline CDR1 reads SGHRS; CDR2 reads YFSETQ. The chain's CDR3 is CASSWRGDSYEQYF. The CDR3 nucleotides read TGCGCCAGCAGCTGGCGGGGGGACAGCTACGAGCAGTACTTC.

The rearrangement links TRBV5-1 to TRBJ1-2, with 7 positions matching TRBD1. The CDR3 is 12 amino acids. Germline trimming cut 4 bases from V and 11 bases from J; bases unmatched to any gene: 8. CDR1 is SGHRS and CDR2 is YFSETQ in the germline V gene. The CDR3 loop is CASSTGTAPYTF. CDR3 bases: TGCGCCAGCAGCACCGGGACAGCTCCTTACACCTTC. The entire variable domain, with the rest obtained from reference TRBV5-1 and TRBJ1-2, is as follows: KAGVTQTPRYLIKTRGQQVTLSCSPISGHRSVSWYQQTPGQGLQFLFEYFSETQRNKGNFPGRFSGRQFSNSRSEMNVSTLELGDSALYLCASSTGTAPYTFGSGTRLTVV.

The rearrangement uses TRBV7-9 and TRBJ2-7; weak D call: TRBD2 (5 bases). Deletions cut 5 bases from V and 3 bases from J, with 17 bases between. The length of the CDR3 is 15 residues. CDR1 SEHNR and CDR2 FQNEAQ come from the germline V gene (reference sequence). CDR3 nucleotides: TGTGCCAGCAGCCCCCGGGCCGGGGAAAACTACGAGCAGTACTTC. Its translation: CASSPRAGENYEQYF.

V is TRBV28 and J is TRBJ1-3; tentatively, D is TRBD1 (5 bases). The germline V gene has CDR1 MDHEN and CDR2 SYDVKM. Trimming took off 2 bases at V and 2 bases at J, with 13 bases between the two ends. There are 16 residues in the CDR3. In nucleotides, the CDR3 is TGTGCCAGCAGTTTACCCCAGGGTACGGCTGGAAACACCATATATTTT. Amino acid sequence: CASSLPQGTAGNTIYF.

This chain connects TRBV5-1 to TRBJ2-1; tentatively, D is TRBD2 (5 bases). The CDR3 has 15 amino acids. Germline V gene lookup returns CDR1 SGHRS and CDR2 YFSETQ. The V gene lost 4 bases and the J gene lost 0 bases, with 11 bases spanning the gap. This CDR3 is CASSRERPSYNEQFF. CDR3 nucleotides: TGCGCCAGCAGCCGAGAGCGGCCCTCCTACAATGAGCAGTTCTTC.

This clone has just a few counts. The chain employs TRBV4-2 and TRBJ2-7; the match to TRBD1 covers 8 bases. The CDR3 covers 13 residues. CDR1 is LGHNA, CDR2 YNFKEQ, per germline. After removal of 1 base from V and 7 bases from J, the junction contained 3 bases not matched to a gene. The CDR3 is CASSQAYRGEQYF. CDR3 sequence (DNA): TGTGCCAGCAGCCAAGCCTACAGGGGGGAGCAGTACTTC.

In this sample, this clone turned up once. The V call is TRBV27, the J call TRBJ2-3; possible D gene TRBD1, 5 bases. The CDR3 length is 14 residues. V was trimmed by 6 bases and J by 2 bases, leaving 12 bases between them. The germline V gene encodes CDR1 MNHEY and CDR2 SMNVEV (reference sequence). CDR3 nucleotide sequence: TGTGCCAGCAGGCAGGGATTCGCCACAGATACGCAGTATTTT. Translating gives CASRQGFATDTQYF.

CDR3 sequence reads: CASSNIETQYF. CDR3 bases: TGTGCCAGCAGCAACATAGAGACCCAGTACTTC. V gene TRBV7-2 combines with J gene TRBJ2-5, with unresolved D. V lost 5 bases, J lost 4 bases, and 5 bases lay in between. Germline CDR1 is SGHTA and CDR2 is FQGNSA. CDR3 length equals 11 residues. Full variable domain (missing parts from reference TRBV7-2 and TRBJ2-5): GAGVSQSPSNKVTEKGKDVELRCDPISGHTALYWYRQSLGQGLEFLIYFQGNSAPDKSGLPSDRFSAERTGGSVSTLTIQRTQQEDSAVYLCASSNIETQYFGPGTRLLVL.

The chain links TRBV3-1 (or the pseudogene TRBV3-2) to TRBJ2-1; no definite D call. V lost 3 bases and J 0 bases, leaving 15 bases between the germline ends. Germline CDR1 and CDR2: LGHDT and YNNKEL (reference sequence). The CDR3 length is 17 residues. In DNA, the CDR3 is TGTGCCAGCAGCCACCTAGGCGGTGCCAGCTCCTACAATGAGCAGTTCTTC. It codes for CASSHLGGASSYNEQFF.

V gene TRBV4-1 combines with J gene TRBJ1-4; D not certain. The CDR3 runs 14 residues. The germline gives CDR1 MGHRA, CDR2 YSYEKL. The ends were cut back, 2 bases at V and 3 bases at J, with 7 bases in the middle. The CDR3 DNA is TGCGCCAGCAGCCAAAGGAGGGCTAATGAAAAACTGTTTTTT. Protein product: CASSQRRANEKLFF.

The chain carries TRBV28 and TRBJ2-2; 9 bases are a match to TRBD1. The ends lost 2 bases at V and 1 base at J; junction bases unmatched: 14. The CDR3 extends over 20 amino acids. CDR1 is MDHEN, CDR2 SYDVKM, per germline. The CDR3, as DNA: TGTGCCAGCAGTTTACCCCGGACTTTAGGACAGGGGAGGAACACCGGGGAGCTGTTTTTT. Protein product: CASSLPRTLGQGRNTGELFF.

CDR3 sequence: CASRELADTQYF. The CDR3 nucleotides read TGTGCCAGCAGGGAACTAGCCGATACGCAGTATTTT. The chain uses TRBV11-1 and TRBJ2-3, with a tentative D call TRBD2 (6 bases). The V end was cut by 6 bases, the J end by 6 bases, with 10 bases between. The germline CDR1 and CDR2 sequences are SGHAT and FQDESV (reference sequence). The CDR3 is 12 amino acids.

V is TRBV6-1 and J is TRBJ2-7; D might be TRBD1 (5 bases). The CDR3 is made up of 14 amino acids. Per the germline V gene, CDR1 is MNHNS and CDR2 is SASEGT. V was trimmed by 5 bases and J by 3 bases, leaving 14 bases between them. CDR3 sequence: CASSSMTEHYEQYF. As DNA, the CDR3 is TGTGCCAGCAGTTCTATGACAGAACACTACGAGCAGTACTTC.

This chain links TRBV11-2 with TRBJ1-1; D is unresolved. Germline values: CDR1 SGHAT, CDR2 FQNNGV. Trimming removed 2 bases from V and 1 base from J, with 5 bases in between. This CDR3 has 13 amino acids. In nucleotides, the CDR3 is TGTGCCAGCAGCTTAAGCCAGAACACTGAAGCTTTCTTT. Its translation: CASSLSQNTEAFF.

The chain couples TRBV5-6 to TRBJ2-5, with 11 bases identical to TRBD2. V was pared by 4 bases and J by 5 bases, with 10 bases of the junction left unmatched. CDR1 is SGHDT, CDR2 YYEEEE, per germline. The CDR3 is made up of 16 amino acids. CDR3 loop: CASSQPTSGGLETQYF. For the CDR3, the DNA is TGTGCCAGCAGCCAACCAACTAGCGGGGGTTTGGAGACCCAGTACTTC.

This chain joins TRBV7-6 and TRBJ1-1; perhaps TRBD1 as D (5 bases). The ends were cut back, 4 bases at V and 3 bases at J, with 12 bases in the middle. From germline, CDR1 is SGHVS and CDR2 FNYEAQ. The CDR3 contains 14 residues. CDR3 residues: CASSSLGGDTEAFF. The DNA of the CDR3 is TGTGCCAGCAGCTCACTGGGGGGGGACACTGAAGCTTTCTTT.

This clone has only one observation. The V gene is TRBV5-4, the J gene TRBJ1-1; D is ambiguous. V lost 0 bases and J lost 8, with 8 bases in between. The CDR3 is made up of 12 amino acids. Germline CDR1 and CDR2: SGHNT and YYREEE (reference sequence). The CDR3 DNA reads as TGTGCCAGCAGCTTGGCAGGAGGGGAAGCTTTCTTT. Translation gives CASSLAGGEAFF.